This T cell receptor beta chain originates from a study of PD-L1 blockade in urothelial cancer (dated by TCRdb to 2015 to 2018). Notes on the research overall: All patients started therapy around 2014 and received atezolizumab 1,200 mg intravenously every 3 weeks. In the same patients, pretreatment tumors underwent whole exome sequencing and RNA sequencing in addition to TCR sequencing. Durable clinical benefit was defined as a progression-free survival longer than 6 months, and TCR features were additionally tested against progression-free survival and overall survival. Under 30 patients had pretreatment blood TCR-seq, about 25 had at least one posttreatment blood collection, and about 25 had tumor TCR-seq. About 90% of the 29 patients were identified as males with urothelial cancer of bladder origin, and a prior smoking history was reported by 18 of 29 patients. Durable clinical benefit was achieved by nine patients but not by the remaining 20. Pretreatment tumor samples and matched peripheral blood, collected serially before and after atezolizumab treatment, underwent TCR sequencing. An ECOG performance status of 0 or 1 was recorded for the patients, and 0 to 3 prior chemotherapy regimens had been received by the patients. The study, an exploratory multi-omic analysis, examined somatic, immune and clinical correlates of response to PD-L1 blockade with atezolizumab in urothelial cancer. Blood samples were analyzed at two time points: 3 weeks after treatment start (second dose) and 6 weeks after treatment start. Blood samples gave a median of 141,255 T cells and 77,000 or so unique TCRs, with a median clonality of around 0.074. The paper's findings and limits, for the study overall: Improved progression-free and overall survival was associated with having pretreatment peripheral blood TCR clonality below the median. Small sample size (n ≈ 30) and many exploratory analyses mean the results are intended to be hypothesis-generating. Among patients with durable benefit, tumor-associated TCR clones showed greater expansion in peripheral blood 3 weeks after treatment started (n = 22, p = 0.022).

Taken with the paper, the label for time point translates to: peripheral blood 6 weeks after treatment start. A total of under 35 patients with locally advanced or metastatic urothelial carcinoma, treated at Memorial Sloan Kettering on a trial protocol, made up the cohort. Peripheral blood mononuclear cells were collected from each patient pretreatment and during treatment, giving between 1 and 8 total time points per patient. The Qiagen DNeasy Blood extraction kit was used to purify genomic DNA from total PBMCs and tumor samples. Collected pretreatment and during treatment, PBMCs were isolated and stored as previously described. Synthetic TCR analog templates were spiked into each PCR to estimate absolute template abundance from read counts. Using the immunoSEQ assay, TCRbeta CDR3 regions were amplified from genomic DNA with bias-controlled V and J gene primers. Sequencing of rearranged TCRbeta segments was performed at approximately 20X coverage. The paper's processing steps were these. Clustering was used to correct sequencing errors, and CDR3s were annotated against IMGT to assign V, D and J genes. Downstream analyses used only productive TCRbeta rearrangements, leaving out any out-of-frame or stop-codon sequences. Clonality was calculated as one minus the Shannon entropy normalized by the log of the number of unique productive sequences. Fisher's exact test with Benjamini-Hochberg correction, at a threshold of adjusted p below 0.01, was used to find clones that differed between time points or between blood and tumor. TCRdb obtained this table from immuneACCESS and retained in-frame rearrangements with V and J assigned. These tables miss some clones; where compared with another copy, unresolved V genes account for less than half of the shortfall, and the remainder is unexplained. V, J and clone size are those of that table, while D and trimming were read from the DNA. The sample table shows tens of thousands of clones, and under 95% are seen once. Clones ranked in the top ten supply 7.3% of the sample.

Note on this clone: This receptor's antigen is unknown. It has no much larger one-base neighbor in the sample; base qualities were not kept.

This TCR was recovered from a man between 65 and 85 years old with urothelial cancer. The sample consisted of PBMCs, taken around atezolizumab (anti-PD-L1) treatment.

The CDR3 loop reads CASSPGQTGAATNEKLFF. The DNA reads TGTGCCAGCAGCCCCGGACAGACCGGGGCAGCAACTAATGAAAAACTGTTTTTT. This receptor chain uses TRBV7-9 and TRBJ1-4; TRBD1 is perhaps the D gene, given 6 matching bases. V loses 5 bases, J loses 0 bases, and the germline ends lie 19 bases apart. The germline V gene (reference sequence) provides CDR1 SEHNR and CDR2 FQNEAQ. Counted from cysteine to phenylalanine, this CDR3 has 18 amino acids. The only DNA kept is the CDR3, 54 bases in frame from the first base.